This T cell receptor beta chain was sequenced during a study of cytomegalovirus exposure and HLA in healthy donors. Study-level background: Earlier, some 180 million T cells were analyzed, and over 95 million unique TCR beta sequences were found among them. Study outcomes and limitations: Another analysis was done later, and it associated 16,951 TCR beta sequences with HLA alleles at 0.05 false discovery rate. The classifier was said to identify cytomegalovirus status with high specificity and sensitivity. There were reportedly fewer N-insertions in an Asian-associated ancestry cluster than the roughly 670-donor mean, in a later analysis.

Amplification used 60 Vbeta primers and 13 Jbeta primers. Clones were read by immunoSEQ multiplex PCR, and TCRdb kept only the in-frame ones, dropping some. The table includes 150,000 to 200,000 clones, 75% to 90% detected once. Worth noting for this clone: Its specificity is not known.

The CDR3 length is 13 residues. Germline CDR1 reads WNHNN; CDR2 reads SYGVQD (reference sequence). Trimming left V 1 base short and J 3 bases short, with 5 bases between. The rearrangement joins TRBV10-1 to TRBJ2-3, with D unresolved. The material sequenced was PBMCs. This TCR came from a man aged 30 to 45 in good health and CMV-seropositive. Here the CDR3 reads CASSELETDTQYF. CDR3 coding DNA: TGCGCCAGCAGTGAGTTGGAGACAGATACGCAGTATTTT.